This entry features one T cell receptor (beta chain) sequence. Antigen: not known. The assay was immunoSEQ multiplex PCR, and TCRdb's table has in-frame clones only and misses some. The sample consists of fewer than 400,000 clones, around 90% of them appearing once. The CDR3 is made up of 14 amino acids. Germline-derived CDR1 and CDR2 are SGHRS and YFSETQ. V shed 4 bases, J shed 1 base, and the junction held 4 bases outside the gene matches. The sample is drawn from a study of cytomegalovirus exposure and HLA in healthy donors. Background on the study: The approximately 120 validation repertoires were reported in a later analysis to have been generated on the same platform as the approximately 700 first-cohort repertoires.

General study points: The tendency of first-cohort TCR clusters to co-occur in the 120 or so validation repertoires was the finding of a later analysis. Confirmation in vitro established that a few CMV-associated chains were specific for CMV antigens. For most TCR sequences rarity was the rule, although some public TCRs occurred in many donors.

The sample consisted of PBMCs. The sequence came from a young man in good health and CMV-seronegative. The gene calls are TRBV5-1 and TRBJ1-1; TRBD1 matches 7 bases. The CDR3 DNA sequence: TGCGCCAGCAGCGAATACAGGGGGAACACTGAAGCTTTCTTT. Translation: CASSEYRGNTEAFF.